The T cell receptor beta chain described here comes from a study of brain T cells in children with intractable seizures. Whole-study findings and limits: Pre- and post-surgery blood differed in depth, so pre-surgery absences may be undersampling. HCMV serostatus was not known, and viral specificity came from CDR3 similarity only.

Sample time point: blood from clinic visit 5 months post-surgery; TSC patient then seizure free. Sequencing was limited to surgery cases with top T cell transcript signatures in brain tissue. Pre-surgery treatment included at least one anti-epileptic drug. Produced via immunoSEQ multiplex PCR; TCRdb's table is partial and in-frame only. The sample contains about 340,000 clones, about 93% of which appear only once. Comments on this clone: The antigen is not known.

Germline V gene data show CDR1 as MDHEN and CDR2 as SYDVKM. V was clipped by 9 bases and J by 3 bases; unmatched bases: 5. CDR3 length: 12 amino acids. V usage is TRBV28 and J usage is TRBJ2-7; 7 nucleotides align to TRBD2. Here the sequenced sample was peripheral blood, taken less than 6 months after surgery. This sequence originates from a boy younger than two with tuberous sclerosis and intractable seizures. The CDR3 spells CASLSSGYEQYF. Written as DNA, the CDR3 is TGTGCCAGTTTGTCTAGCGGCTACGAGCAGTACTTC.